This TCR beta chain was identified in a study of blood T cell repertoires in COVID-19. Study-level information: Acute-phase and convalescent COVID-19 samples originated in the United States, Italy and Spain. T cells, B-cell-depleted T cells, or PBMCs provided the cDNA or gDNA that served as material.

In the authors' workflow: Amplifying reference gene primers gave estimates of nucleated cell counts. Sequencing used immunoSEQ multiplex PCR; TCRdb keeps in-frame clones, though not all of them. V, J and clone size are taken as reported in that table, and D and trimming were inferred from the DNA itself. The table records 40,000 or so clones, 79% of them present only once. Trimming cost V 0 bases and J 0 bases, with 10 bases left between them. Germline V gene data show CDR1 as LGHNA and CDR2 as YNFKEQ. This CDR3 is built from 16 residues. This clonotype originated in a man aged 70 or older with acute or convalescent COVID-19. The V call is TRBV4-2, the J call TRBJ2-3; D remains unclear. Sequencing was done on a sample of peripheral blood. The CDR3, as DNA: TGTGCCAGCAGCCAAGATCCCGCGGTGAGCACAGATACGCAGTATTTT. Its protein product is CASSQDPAVSTDTQYF.